The source of this T cell receptor beta chain is a study of blood T cell repertoires in COVID-19. Data came from immunoSEQ multiplex PCR; TCRdb stores just in-frame clones and leaves some out. The sample shows 220,000 or so clones, about 86% of them seen only once. The CDR3 loop spans 17 amino acids. Germline V gene sequence: CDR1 SGHAT, CDR2 FQNNGV. With 5 bases clipped from V and 7 bases from J, the junction kept 13 bases outside the gene matches. Sequencing was carried out using PBMCs or T cells enriched from blood (not recorded which). The sequence derives from a woman aged 40 to 50 with acute COVID-19. This sequence joins TRBV11-2 and TRBJ1-6; 8 bases map to TRBD1. The CDR3 loop is CASSAPWDRRGNSPLHF. The CDR3 bases are TGTGCCAGCAGCGCCCCTTGGGACAGGCGGGGGAATTCACCCCTCCACTTT.